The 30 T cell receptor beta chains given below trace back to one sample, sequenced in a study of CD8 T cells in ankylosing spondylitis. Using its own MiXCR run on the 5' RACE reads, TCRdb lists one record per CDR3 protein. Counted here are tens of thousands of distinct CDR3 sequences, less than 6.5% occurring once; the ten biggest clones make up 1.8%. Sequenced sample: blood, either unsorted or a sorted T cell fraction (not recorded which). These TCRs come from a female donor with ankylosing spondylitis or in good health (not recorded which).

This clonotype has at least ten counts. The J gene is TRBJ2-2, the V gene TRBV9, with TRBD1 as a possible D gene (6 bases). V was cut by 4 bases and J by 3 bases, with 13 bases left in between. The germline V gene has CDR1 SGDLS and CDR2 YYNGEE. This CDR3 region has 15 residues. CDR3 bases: TGTGCCAGCAGCACCCAGGGGCGATACACCGGGGAGCTGTTTTTT. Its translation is CASSTQGRYTGELFF.

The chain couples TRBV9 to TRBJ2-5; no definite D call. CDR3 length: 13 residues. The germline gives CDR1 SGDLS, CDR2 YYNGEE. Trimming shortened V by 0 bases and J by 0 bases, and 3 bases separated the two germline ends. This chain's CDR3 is CASSVAHQETQYF. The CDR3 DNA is TGTGCCAGCAGCGTAGCGCACCAAGAGACCCAGTACTTC.

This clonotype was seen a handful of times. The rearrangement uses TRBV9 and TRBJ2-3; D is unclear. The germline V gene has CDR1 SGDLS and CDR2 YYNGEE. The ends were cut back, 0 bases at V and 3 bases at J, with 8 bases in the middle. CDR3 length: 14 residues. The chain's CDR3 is CASSVAVRTDTQYF. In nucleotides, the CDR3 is TGTGCCAGCAGCGTAGCTGTTAGGACAGATACGCAGTATTTT.

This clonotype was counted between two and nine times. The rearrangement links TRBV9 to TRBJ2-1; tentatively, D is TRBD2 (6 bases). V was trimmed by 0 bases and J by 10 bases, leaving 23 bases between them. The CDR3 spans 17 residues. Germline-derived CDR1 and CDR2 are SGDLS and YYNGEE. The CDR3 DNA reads TGTGCCAGCAGCGTAGTGTTGGCCAGCGGGTATCCGGTGGAGCAGTTCTTC. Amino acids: CASSVVLASGYPVEQFF.

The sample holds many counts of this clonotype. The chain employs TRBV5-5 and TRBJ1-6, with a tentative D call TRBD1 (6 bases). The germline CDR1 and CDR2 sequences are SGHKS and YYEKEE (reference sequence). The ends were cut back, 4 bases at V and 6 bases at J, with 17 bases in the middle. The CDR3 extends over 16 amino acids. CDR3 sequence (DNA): TGTGCCAGCAGCACTTACACCACAGGGAGTAATTCACCCCTCCACTTT. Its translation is CASSTYTTGSNSPLHF.

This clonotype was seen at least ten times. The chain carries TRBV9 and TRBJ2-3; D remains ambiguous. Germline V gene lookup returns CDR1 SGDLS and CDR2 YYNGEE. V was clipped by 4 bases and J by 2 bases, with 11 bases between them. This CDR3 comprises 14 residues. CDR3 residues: CASSPMHATDTQYF. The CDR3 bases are TGTGCCAGCAGCCCGATGCACGCCACAGATACGCAGTATTTT.

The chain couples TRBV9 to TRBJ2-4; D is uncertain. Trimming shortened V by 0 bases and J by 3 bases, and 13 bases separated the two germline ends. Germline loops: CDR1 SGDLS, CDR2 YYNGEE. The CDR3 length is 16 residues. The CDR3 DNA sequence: TGTGCCAGCAGCGTAGCCGAGGCCCCGGGCAAAAACATTCAGTACTTC. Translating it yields CASSVAEAPGKNIQYF.

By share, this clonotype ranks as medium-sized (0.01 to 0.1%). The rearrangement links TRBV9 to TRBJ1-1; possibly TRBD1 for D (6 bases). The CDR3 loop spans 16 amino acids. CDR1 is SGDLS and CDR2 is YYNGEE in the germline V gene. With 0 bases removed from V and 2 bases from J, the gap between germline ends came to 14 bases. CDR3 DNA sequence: TGTGCCAGCAGCGTAGGTCATACAGGGAAAAACACTGAAGCTTTCTTT. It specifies CASSVGHTGKNTEAFF. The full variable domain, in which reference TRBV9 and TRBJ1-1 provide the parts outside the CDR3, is DSGVTQTPKHLITATGQRVTLRCSPRSGDLSVYWYQQSLDQGLQFLIQYYNGEERAKGNILERFSAQQFPDLHSELNLSSLELGDSALYFCASSVGHTGKNTEAFFGQGTRLTVV.

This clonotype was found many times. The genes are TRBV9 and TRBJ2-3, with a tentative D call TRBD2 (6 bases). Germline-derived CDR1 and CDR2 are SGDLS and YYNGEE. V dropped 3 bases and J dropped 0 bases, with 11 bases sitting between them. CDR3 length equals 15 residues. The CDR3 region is CASSESAGSTDTQYF. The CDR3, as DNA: TGTGCCAGCAGCGAGTCCGCGGGGAGCACAGATACGCAGTATTTT.

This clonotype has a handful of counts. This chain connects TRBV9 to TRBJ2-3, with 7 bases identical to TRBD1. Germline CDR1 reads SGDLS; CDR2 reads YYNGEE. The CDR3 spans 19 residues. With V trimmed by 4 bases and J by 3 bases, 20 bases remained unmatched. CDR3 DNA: TGTGCCAGCAGCAAAGCGGTAGGGGACAGCCTACTTGGGACAGATACGCAGTATTTT. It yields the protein CASSKAVGDSLLGTDTQYF. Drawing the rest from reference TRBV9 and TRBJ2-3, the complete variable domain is DSGVTQTPKHLITATGQRVTLRCSPRSGDLSVYWYQQSLDQGLQFLIQYYNGEERAKGNILERFSAQQFPDLHSELNLSSLELGDSALYFCASSKAVGDSLLGTDTQYFGPGTRLTVL.

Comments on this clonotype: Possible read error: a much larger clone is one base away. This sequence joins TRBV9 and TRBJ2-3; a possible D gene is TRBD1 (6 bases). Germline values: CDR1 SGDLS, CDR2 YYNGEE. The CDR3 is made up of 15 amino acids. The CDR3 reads CASSVAGQGSSTLYF. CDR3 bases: TGTGCCAGCAGCGTAGCTGGGCAGGGGTCAAGTACGCTGTATTTT.

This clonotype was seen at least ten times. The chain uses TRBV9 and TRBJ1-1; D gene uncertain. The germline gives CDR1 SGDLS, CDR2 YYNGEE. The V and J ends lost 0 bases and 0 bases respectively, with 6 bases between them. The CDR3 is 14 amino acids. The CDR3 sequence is CASSVDPMNTEAFF. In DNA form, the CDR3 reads TGTGCCAGCAGCGTAGACCCCATGAACACTGAAGCTTTCTTT.

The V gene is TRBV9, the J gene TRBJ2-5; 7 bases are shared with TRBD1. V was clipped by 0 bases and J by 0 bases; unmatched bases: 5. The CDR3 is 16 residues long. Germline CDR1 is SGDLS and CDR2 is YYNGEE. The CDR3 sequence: CASSVAARGYQETQYF. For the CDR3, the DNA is TGTGCCAGCAGCGTAGCTGCCAGGGGGTACCAAGAGACCCAGTACTTC.

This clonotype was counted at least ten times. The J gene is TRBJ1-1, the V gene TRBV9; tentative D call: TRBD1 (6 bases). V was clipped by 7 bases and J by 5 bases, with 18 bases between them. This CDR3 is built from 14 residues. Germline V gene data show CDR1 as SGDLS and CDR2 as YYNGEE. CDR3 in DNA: TGTGCCAGCGGGGGGGAAATAGGGGGAACTGAAGCTTTCTTT. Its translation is CASGGEIGGTEAFF. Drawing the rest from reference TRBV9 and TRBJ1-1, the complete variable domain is DSGVTQTPKHLITATGQRVTLRCSPRSGDLSVYWYQQSLDQGLQFLIQYYNGEERAKGNILERFSAQQFPDLHSELNLSSLELGDSALYFCASGGEIGGTEAFFGQGTRLTVV.

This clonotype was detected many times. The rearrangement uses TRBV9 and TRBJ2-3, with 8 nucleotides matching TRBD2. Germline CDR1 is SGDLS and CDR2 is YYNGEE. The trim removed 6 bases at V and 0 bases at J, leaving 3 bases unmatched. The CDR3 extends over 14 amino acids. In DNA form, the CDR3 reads TGTGCCAGCAACCAGCGGGAGAGCACAGATACGCAGTATTTT. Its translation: CASNQRESTDTQYF.

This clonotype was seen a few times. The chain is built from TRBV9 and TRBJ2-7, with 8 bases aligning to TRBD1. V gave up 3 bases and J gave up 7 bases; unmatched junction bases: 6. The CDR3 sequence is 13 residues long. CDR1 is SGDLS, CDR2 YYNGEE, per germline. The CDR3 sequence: CASSATGGWEQYF. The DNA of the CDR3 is TGTGCCAGCAGCGCAACAGGGGGTTGGGAGCAGTACTTC.

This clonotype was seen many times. The DNA of the CDR3 is TGTGCCAGCAGCGCCGGACTAGCGGGAGGCTCTGGGGCCAACGTCCTGACTTTC. Amino acids: CASSAGLAGGSGANVLTF. This chain connects TRBV9 to TRBJ2-6; 14 nucleotides line up with TRBD2. The CDR3 covers 18 residues. The ends lost 3 bases at V and 0 bases at J; junction bases unmatched: 2. The V gene's germline CDR1 is SGDLS and CDR2 YYNGEE.

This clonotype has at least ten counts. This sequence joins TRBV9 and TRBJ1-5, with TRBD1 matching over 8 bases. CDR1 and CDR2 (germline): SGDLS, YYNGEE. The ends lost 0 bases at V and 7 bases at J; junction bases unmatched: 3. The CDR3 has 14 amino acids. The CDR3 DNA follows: TGTGCCAGCAGCGTAGGGGGGACAGGCCAGCCCCAGCATTTT. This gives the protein CASSVGGTGQPQHF.

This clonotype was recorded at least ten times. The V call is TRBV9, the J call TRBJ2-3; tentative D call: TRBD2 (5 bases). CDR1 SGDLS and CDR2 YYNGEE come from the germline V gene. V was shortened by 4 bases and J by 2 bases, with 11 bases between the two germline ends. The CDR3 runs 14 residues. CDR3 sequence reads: CASSIEGYTDTQYF. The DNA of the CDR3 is TGTGCCAGCAGCATAGAGGGCTACACAGATACGCAGTATTTT.

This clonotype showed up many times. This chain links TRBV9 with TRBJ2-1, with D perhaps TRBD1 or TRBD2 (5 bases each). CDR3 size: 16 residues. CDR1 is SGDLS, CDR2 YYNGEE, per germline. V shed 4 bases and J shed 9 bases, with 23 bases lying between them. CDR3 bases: TGTGCCAGCAGCCCCCGGACTGGGACGGCGGTAGGTGAGCAGTTCTTC. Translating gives CASSPRTGTAVGEQFF.

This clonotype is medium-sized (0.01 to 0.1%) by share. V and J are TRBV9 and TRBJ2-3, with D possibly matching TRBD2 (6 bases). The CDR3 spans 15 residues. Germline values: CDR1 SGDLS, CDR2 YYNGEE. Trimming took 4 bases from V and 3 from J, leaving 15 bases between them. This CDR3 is CASSQWGERTDTQYF. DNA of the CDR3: TGTGCCAGCAGCCAGTGGGGGGAAAGGACAGATACGCAGTATTTT.

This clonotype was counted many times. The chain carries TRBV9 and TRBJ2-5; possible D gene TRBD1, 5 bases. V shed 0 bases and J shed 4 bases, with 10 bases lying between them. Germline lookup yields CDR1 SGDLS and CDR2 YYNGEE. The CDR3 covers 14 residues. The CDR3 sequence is CASSVAGAVETQYF. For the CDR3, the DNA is TGTGCCAGCAGCGTAGCTGGGGCCGTAGAGACCCAGTACTTC.

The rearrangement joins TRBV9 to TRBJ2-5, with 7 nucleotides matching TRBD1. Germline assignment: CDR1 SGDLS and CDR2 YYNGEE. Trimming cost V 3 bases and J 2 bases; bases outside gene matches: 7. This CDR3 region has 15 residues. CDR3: CASSAIGTAQETQYF. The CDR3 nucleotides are TGTGCCAGCAGCGCCATCGGGACAGCGCAAGAGACCCAGTACTTC.

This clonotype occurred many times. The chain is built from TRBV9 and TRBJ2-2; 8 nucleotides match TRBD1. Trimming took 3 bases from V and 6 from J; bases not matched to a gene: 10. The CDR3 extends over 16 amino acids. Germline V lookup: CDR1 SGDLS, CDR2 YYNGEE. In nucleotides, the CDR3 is TGTGCCAGCAGCGCGACAGGGGCGGGTAGAGCCGGGGAGCTGTTTTTT. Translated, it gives CASSATGAGRAGELFF.

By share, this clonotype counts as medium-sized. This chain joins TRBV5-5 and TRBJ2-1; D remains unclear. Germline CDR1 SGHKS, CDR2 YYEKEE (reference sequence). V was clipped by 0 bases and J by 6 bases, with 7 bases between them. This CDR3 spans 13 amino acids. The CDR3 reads CASSLVHANEQFF. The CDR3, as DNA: TGTGCCAGCAGCTTGGTCCACGCCAATGAGCAGTTCTTC.

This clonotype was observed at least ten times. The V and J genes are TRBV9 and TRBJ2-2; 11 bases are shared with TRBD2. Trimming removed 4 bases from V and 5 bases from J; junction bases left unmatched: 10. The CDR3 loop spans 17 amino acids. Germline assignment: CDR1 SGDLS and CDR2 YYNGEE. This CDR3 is CASSLRLAGGTTGELFF. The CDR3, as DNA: TGTGCCAGCAGCCTTCGGCTAGCGGGGGGCACAACCGGGGAGCTGTTTTTT.

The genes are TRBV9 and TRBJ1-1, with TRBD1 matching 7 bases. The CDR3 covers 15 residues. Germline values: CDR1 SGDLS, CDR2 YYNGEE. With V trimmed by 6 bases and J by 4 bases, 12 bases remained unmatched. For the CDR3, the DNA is TGTGCCAGCATCTTGGGGGACAGCCTGACCACTGAAGCTTTCTTT. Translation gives CASILGDSLTTEAFF. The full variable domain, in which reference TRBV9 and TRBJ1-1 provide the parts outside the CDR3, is DSGVTQTPKHLITATGQRVTLRCSPRSGDLSVYWYQQSLDQGLQFLIQYYNGEERAKGNILERFSAQQFPDLHSELNLSSLELGDSALYFCASILGDSLTTEAFFGQGTRLTVV.

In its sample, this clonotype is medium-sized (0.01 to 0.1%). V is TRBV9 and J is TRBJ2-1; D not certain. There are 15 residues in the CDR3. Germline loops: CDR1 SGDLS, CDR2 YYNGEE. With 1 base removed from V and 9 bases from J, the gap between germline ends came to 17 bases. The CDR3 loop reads CASSVLAQTHGEQFF. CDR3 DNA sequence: TGTGCCAGCAGCGTATTAGCCCAAACCCACGGTGAGCAGTTCTTC. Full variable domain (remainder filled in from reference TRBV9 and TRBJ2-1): DSGVTQTPKHLITATGQRVTLRCSPRSGDLSVYWYQQSLDQGLQFLIQYYNGEERAKGNILERFSAQQFPDLHSELNLSSLELGDSALYFCASSVLAQTHGEQFFGPGTRLTVL.

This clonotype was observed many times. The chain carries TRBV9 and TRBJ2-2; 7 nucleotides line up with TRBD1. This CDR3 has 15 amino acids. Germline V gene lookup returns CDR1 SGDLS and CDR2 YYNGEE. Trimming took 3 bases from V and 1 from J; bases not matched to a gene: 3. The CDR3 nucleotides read TGTGCCAGCAGCGCGGACAGGTTGAACACCGGGGAGCTGTTTTTT. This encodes CASSADRLNTGELFF.

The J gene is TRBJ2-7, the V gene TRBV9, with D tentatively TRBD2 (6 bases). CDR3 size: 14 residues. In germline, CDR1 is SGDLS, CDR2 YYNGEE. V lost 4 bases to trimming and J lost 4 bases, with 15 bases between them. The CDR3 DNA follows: TGTGCCAGCAGCCCCGACGGAGGGTTATACGAGCAGTACTTC. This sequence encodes CASSPDGGLYEQYF.